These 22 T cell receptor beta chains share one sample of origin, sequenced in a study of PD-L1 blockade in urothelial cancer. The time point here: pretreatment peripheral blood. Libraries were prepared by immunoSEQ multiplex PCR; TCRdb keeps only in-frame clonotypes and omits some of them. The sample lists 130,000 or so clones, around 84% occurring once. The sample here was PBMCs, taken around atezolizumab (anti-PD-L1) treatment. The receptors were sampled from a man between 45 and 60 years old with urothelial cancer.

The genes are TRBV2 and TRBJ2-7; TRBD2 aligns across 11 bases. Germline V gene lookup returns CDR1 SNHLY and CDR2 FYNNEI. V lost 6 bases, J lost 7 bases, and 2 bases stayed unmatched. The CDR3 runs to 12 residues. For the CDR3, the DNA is TGTGCCAGCAGGCTAGCGGGAGGTGAGCAGTACTTC. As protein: CASRLAGGEQYF.

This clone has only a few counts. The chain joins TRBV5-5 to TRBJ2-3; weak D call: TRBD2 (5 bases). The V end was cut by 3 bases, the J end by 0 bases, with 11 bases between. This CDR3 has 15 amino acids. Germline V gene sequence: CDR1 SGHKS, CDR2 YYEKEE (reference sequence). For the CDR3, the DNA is TGTGCCAGCAGCTGGACGGGGAAAAGCACAGATACGCAGTATTTT. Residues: CASSWTGKSTDTQYF.

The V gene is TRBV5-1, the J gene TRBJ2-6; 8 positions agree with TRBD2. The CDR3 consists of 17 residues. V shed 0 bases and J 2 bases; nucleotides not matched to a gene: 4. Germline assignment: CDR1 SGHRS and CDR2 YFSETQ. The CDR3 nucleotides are TGCGCCAGCAGCTTGGGCCGGGGGGGCGCTGGGGCCAACGTCCTGACTTTC. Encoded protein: CASSLGRGGAGANVLTF.

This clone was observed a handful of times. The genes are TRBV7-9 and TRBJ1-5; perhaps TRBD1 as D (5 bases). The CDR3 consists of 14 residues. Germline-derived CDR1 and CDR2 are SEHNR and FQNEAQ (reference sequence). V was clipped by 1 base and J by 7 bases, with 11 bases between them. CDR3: CASSLDRGGQPQHF. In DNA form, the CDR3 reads TGTGCCAGCAGCTTAGACCGGGGGGGGCAGCCCCAGCATTTT.

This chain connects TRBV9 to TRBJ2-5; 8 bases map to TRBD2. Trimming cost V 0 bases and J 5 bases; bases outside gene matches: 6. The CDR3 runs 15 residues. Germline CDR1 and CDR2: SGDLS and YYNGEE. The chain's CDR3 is CASSVAQRESETQYF. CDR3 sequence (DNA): TGTGCCAGCAGCGTAGCCCAGCGGGAGTCGGAGACCCAGTACTTC.

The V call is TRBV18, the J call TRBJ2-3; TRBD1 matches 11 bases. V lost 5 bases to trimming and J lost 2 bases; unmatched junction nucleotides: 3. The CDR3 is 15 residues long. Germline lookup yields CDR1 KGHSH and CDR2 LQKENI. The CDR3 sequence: CASSGQGASTDTQYF. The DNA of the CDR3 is TGTGCCAGCTCAGGACAGGGGGCGTCCACAGATACGCAGTATTTT.

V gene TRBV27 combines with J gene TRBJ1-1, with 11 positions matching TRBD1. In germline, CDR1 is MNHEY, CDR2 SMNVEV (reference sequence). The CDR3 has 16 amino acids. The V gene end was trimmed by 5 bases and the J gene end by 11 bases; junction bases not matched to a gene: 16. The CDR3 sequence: CASSTRDRGLWAVAFF. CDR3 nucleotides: TGTGCCAGCAGTACCCGGGACAGGGGGTTATGGGCCGTGGCTTTCTTT.

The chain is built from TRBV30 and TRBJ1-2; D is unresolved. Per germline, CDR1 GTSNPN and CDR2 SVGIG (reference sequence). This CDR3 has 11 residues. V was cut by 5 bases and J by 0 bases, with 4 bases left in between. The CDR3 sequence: CAWRSNYGYTF. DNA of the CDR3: TGTGCCTGGCGGTCTAACTATGGCTACACCTTC. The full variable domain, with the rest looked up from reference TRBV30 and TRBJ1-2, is SQTIHQWPATLVQPVGSPLSLECTVEGTSNPNLYWYRQAAGRGLQLLFYSVGIGQISSEVPQNLSASRPQDRQFILSSKKLLLSDSGFYLCAWRSNYGYTFGSGTRLTVV.

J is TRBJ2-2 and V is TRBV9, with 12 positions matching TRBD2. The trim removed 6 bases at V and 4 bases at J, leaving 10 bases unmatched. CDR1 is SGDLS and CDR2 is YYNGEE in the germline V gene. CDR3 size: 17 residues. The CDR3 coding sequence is TGTGCCAGCAACAGACCTCTAGCGGGAGGGGTCACCGGGGAGCTGTTTTTT. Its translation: CASNRPLAGGVTGELFF.

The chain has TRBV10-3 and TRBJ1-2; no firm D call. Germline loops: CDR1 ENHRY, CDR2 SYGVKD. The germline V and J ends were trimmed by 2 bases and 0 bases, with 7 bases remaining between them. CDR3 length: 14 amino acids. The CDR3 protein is CAISEARANYGYTF. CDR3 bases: TGTGCCATCAGTGAGGCTCGGGCTAACTATGGCTACACCTTC.

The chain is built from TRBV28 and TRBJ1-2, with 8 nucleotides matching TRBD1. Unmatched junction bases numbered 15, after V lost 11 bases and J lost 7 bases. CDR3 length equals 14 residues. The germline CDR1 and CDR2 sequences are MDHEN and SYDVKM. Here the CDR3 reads CAASAPGGSFGYTF. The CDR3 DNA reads TGTGCCGCCAGCGCTCCAGGGGGCAGTTTTGGCTACACCTTC.

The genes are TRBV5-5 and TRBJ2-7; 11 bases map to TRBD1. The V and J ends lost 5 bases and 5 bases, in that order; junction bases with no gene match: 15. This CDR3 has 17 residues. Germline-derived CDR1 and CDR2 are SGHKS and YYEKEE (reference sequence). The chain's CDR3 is CASRIFLRTGGGDEQYF. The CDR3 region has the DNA TGTGCCAGCAGAATCTTCCTTAGGACAGGGGGCGGGGACGAGCAGTACTTC.

CDR3 nucleotides: TGCGCCAGCAGCTTGGAGGGGGGGCCAAACAAGTACACAGATACGCAGTATTTT. Translating it yields CASSLEGGPNKYTDTQYF. The chain uses TRBV5-1 and TRBJ2-3; tentatively, D is TRBD2 (7 bases). The germline V gene has CDR1 SGHRS and CDR2 YFSETQ. The length of the CDR3 is 18 residues. Trimming took off 0 bases at V and 2 bases at J, with 19 bases between the two ends.

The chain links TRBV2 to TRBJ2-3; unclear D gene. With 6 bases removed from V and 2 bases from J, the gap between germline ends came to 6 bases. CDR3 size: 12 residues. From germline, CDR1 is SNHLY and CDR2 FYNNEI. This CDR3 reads CASSTITDTQYF. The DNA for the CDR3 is TGTGCCAGCAGCACTATCACAGATACGCAGTATTTT.

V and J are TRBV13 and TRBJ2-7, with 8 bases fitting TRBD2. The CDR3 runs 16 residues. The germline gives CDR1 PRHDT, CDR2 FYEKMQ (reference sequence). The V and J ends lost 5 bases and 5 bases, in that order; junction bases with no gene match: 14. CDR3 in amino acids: CASSPAASGRANEQYF. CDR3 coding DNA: TGTGCCAGCAGCCCGGCCGCTAGCGGGCGGGCCAACGAGCAGTACTTC.

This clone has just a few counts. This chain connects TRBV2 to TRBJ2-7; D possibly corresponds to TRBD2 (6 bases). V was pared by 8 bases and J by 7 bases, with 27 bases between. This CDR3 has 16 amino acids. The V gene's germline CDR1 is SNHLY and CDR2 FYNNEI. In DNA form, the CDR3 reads TGTGCCAGCCGTCCCAAGGGACTTACAGCGGTGGGAGAGCAGTACTTC. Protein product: CASRPKGLTAVGEQYF.

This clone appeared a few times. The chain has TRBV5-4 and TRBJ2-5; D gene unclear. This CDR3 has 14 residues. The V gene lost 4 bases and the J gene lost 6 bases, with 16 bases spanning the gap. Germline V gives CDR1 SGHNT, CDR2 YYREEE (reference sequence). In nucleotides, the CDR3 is TGTGCCAGCAGCATGGACCTGACTGTGAAGACCCAGTACTTC. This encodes CASSMDLTVKTQYF.

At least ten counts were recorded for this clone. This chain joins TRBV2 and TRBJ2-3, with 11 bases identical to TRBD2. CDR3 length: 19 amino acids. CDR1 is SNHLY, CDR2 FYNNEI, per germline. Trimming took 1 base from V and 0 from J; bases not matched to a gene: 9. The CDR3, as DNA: TGTGCCAGCAGTGAAGATATTTACTGGACTAGCGGGAGCACAGATACGCAGTATTTT. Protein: CASSEDIYWTSGSTDTQYF.

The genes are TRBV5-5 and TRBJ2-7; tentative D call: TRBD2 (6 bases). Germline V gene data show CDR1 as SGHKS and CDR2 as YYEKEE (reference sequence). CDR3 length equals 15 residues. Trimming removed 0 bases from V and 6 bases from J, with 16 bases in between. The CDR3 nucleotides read TGTGCCAGCAGCTTGGTGGAGGGCTTGGTGGGCGAGCAGTACTTC. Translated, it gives CASSLVEGLVGEQYF. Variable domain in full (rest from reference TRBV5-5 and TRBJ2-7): DAGVTQSPTHLIKTRGQQVTLRCSPISGHKSVSWYQQVLGQGPQFIFQYYEKEERGRGNFPDRFSARQFPNYSSELNVNALLLGDSALYLCASSLVEGLVGEQYFGPGTRLTVT.

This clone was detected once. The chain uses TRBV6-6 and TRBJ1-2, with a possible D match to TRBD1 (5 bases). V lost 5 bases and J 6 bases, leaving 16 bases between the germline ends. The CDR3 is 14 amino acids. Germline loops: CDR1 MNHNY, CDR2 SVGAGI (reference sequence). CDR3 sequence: CASSPVLGGNGYTF. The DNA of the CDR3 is TGTGCCAGCAGTCCCGTCCTCGGGGGTAATGGCTACACCTTC.

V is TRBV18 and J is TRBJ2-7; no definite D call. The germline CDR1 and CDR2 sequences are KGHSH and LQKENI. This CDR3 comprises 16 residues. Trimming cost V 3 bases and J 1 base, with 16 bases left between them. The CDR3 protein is CASSPNSLEASYEQYF. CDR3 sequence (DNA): TGTGCCAGCTCACCCAATTCGTTAGAAGCTTCCTACGAGCAGTACTTC.

CDR3 protein: CASSLLQRNSPLHF. CDR3 DNA: TGTGCCAGCAGTTTATTGCAGCGTAATTCACCCCTCCACTTT. This sequence joins TRBV28 and TRBJ1-6, with D uncertain. The CDR3 has 14 residues. Trimming removed 1 base from V and 6 bases from J, with 7 bases in between. Germline CDR1 and CDR2: MDHEN and SYDVKM.